The 30 T cell receptor beta chains reported below all come from one sample, sequenced in a study of T-cell memory formation after mild COVID-19. TCRdb passed the 5' RACE reads through MiXCR, listing each CDR3 protein once. Counted here are 400,000 to 500,000 distinct CDR3 sequences, more than 20% occurring once; the ten biggest clones make up 8.8%. The specimen sequenced was PBMCs or a T cell subset sorted from them (not recorded which). Source of these receptors: an adult woman who had mild COVID-19 (a few samples of this study predate the infection). Cell type and time point are not known.

A few counts support this clonotype. The chain couples TRBV12-3 or TRBV12-4 to TRBJ2-7; D is perhaps TRBD2 (6 bases). Trimming shortened V by 5 bases and J by 3 bases, and 14 bases separated the two germline ends. This CDR3 comprises 14 residues. This CDR3 reads CASSAGGINYEQYF. CDR3 sequence (DNA): TGTGCCAGCAGTGCCGGAGGGATCAACTACGAGCAGTACTTC.

The chain links TRBV7-8 to TRBJ1-2, with 9 bases identical to TRBD1. CDR1 and CDR2 from the germline V gene are SGHVS and FQNEAQ. The CDR3 spans 13 residues. Losses at the gene ends were 7 bases for V and 11 bases for J; bases not matched to a gene: 11. The chain's CDR3 is CASKTGQGLSYTF. The CDR3, as DNA: TGTGCCAGCAAAACGGGACAGGGATTGAGTTACACCTTC.

CDR3 amino acids: CASGTDTQYF. DNA for the CDR3: TGTGCCAGTGGTACAGATACGCAGTATTTT. The V gene is TRBV7-9, the J gene TRBJ2-3, with unresolved D. CDR1 and CDR2 (germline): SEHNR, FQNEAQ (reference sequence). V lost 9 bases and J lost 3, with 4 bases in between. The CDR3 extends over 10 amino acids.

This sequence joins TRBV29-1 and TRBJ2-2, with D perhaps matching TRBD1 (6 bases). The CDR3 consists of 13 residues. V shed 2 bases and J shed 7 bases, with 11 bases lying between them. CDR1 is SQVTM, CDR2 ANQGSEA, per germline. Here the CDR3 reads CSVENRANGELFF. CDR3 DNA sequence: TGCAGCGTTGAAAACAGGGCGAACGGGGAGCTGTTTTTT.

This clonotype was recorded once. V usage is TRBV9 and J usage is TRBJ1-3; D is ambiguous. Per germline, CDR1 SGDLS and CDR2 YYNGEE. The CDR3 has 17 residues. V dropped 4 bases and J dropped 0 bases, with 17 bases sitting between them. The CDR3 spells CASSPGGGKNSGNTIYF. The CDR3 coding sequence is TGTGCCAGCAGCCCCGGAGGAGGGAAGAACTCTGGAAACACCATATATTTT.

This clonotype came up a few times. This chain connects TRBV12-3 or TRBV12-4 to TRBJ2-3; D is perhaps TRBD2 (5 bases). V was shortened by 10 bases and J by 6 bases, with 11 bases between the two germline ends. The CDR3 is 11 residues long. This CDR3 is CATGSGDTQYF. The CDR3 nucleotides read TGTGCCACCGGGTCGGGGGATACGCAGTATTTT.

The chain recombines TRBV13 with TRBJ1-1; D uncertain. Looked up from germline, CDR1 is PRHDT and CDR2 is FYEKMQ (reference sequence). This CDR3 region has 16 residues. Trimming pared 8 bases from V and 1 base from J, leaving 20 bases between. The CDR3 region is CASGRRGYSGNTEAFF. The CDR3 nucleotides are TGTGCCAGCGGAAGGAGAGGATACTCGGGGAACACTGAAGCTTTCTTT.

The V call is TRBV6-6, the J call TRBJ1-5; D might be TRBD1 (5 bases). The CDR3 consists of 16 residues. V shed 5 bases and J shed 2 bases, with 16 bases lying between them. Per germline, CDR1 MNHNY and CDR2 SVGAGI (reference sequence). CDR3 residues: CASSKGGGEGNQPQHF. CDR3 bases: TGTGCCAGCAGTAAAGGTGGGGGGGAAGGCAATCAGCCCCAGCATTTT.

The DNA for the CDR3 is TGTGCCAGCAGTTACTCGAGTAACCGGGGTTGGACTGAAGCTTTCTTT. Protein: CASSYSSNRGWTEAFF. The chain recombines TRBV6-2 or TRBV6-3 with TRBJ1-1, with unresolved D. The ends were cut back, 0 bases at V and 5 bases at J, with 16 bases in the middle. CDR1 is MNHEY and CDR2 is SVGEGT in the germline V gene. The CDR3 is 16 residues long.

The rearrangement uses TRBV12-3 or TRBV12-4 and TRBJ1-1; TRBD1 might be the D (6 bases). This CDR3 has 13 amino acids. The V end lost 2 bases, the J end lost 10 bases, and 14 bases lay between the germline ends. Here the CDR3 reads CASSLKEGVLAFF. The CDR3 DNA reads TGTGCCAGCAGTTTAAAAGAGGGGGTGTTAGCTTTCTTT.

The rearrangement links TRBV4-1 to TRBJ2-7; possibly TRBD2 for D (6 bases). The CDR3 spans 13 residues. Germline CDR1 is MGHRA and CDR2 is YSYEKL. The V and J ends lost 6 bases and 7 bases respectively, with 16 bases between them. This CDR3 reads CASSPGLTGEQYF. CDR3 DNA sequence: TGCGCCAGCAGTCCGGGACTCACGGGGGAGCAGTACTTC.

The CDR3 sequence is CSAEGGGLTGELFF. The CDR3 coding sequence is TGCAGTGCAGAGGGAGGGGGTCTCACCGGGGAGCTGTTTTTT. V is TRBV20-1 and J is TRBJ2-2; the D gene is possibly TRBD2 (7 bases). This CDR3 has 14 amino acids. V lost 6 bases and J 4 bases, leaving 15 bases between the germline ends. Germline V lookup: CDR1 DFQATT, CDR2 SNEGSKA (reference sequence).

This chain links TRBV7-9 with TRBJ1-2; D perhaps matches TRBD1 (6 bases). Trimming cost V 4 bases and J 0 bases, with 12 bases left between them. This CDR3 contains 15 residues. Germline V gives CDR1 SEHNR, CDR2 FQNEAQ (reference sequence). The CDR3 region has the DNA TGTGCCAGCAGCTCGGGGGACACACCTAACTATGGCTACACCTTC. It is translated as CASSSGDTPNYGYTF.

This chain connects TRBV7-8 to TRBJ2-5; D is possibly TRBD2 (6 bases). Germline V gene sequence: CDR1 SGHVS, CDR2 FQNEAQ. The CDR3 consists of 14 residues. Trimming shortened V by 6 bases and J by 5 bases, and 16 bases separated the two germline ends. The CDR3 is CASSAGSAGETQYF. CDR3 coding DNA: TGTGCCAGCAGTGCCGGGAGCGCTGGGGAGACCCAGTACTTC. The whole variable domain, filled in from reference TRBV7-8 and TRBJ2-5, reads GAGVSQSPRYKVAKRGQDVALRCDPISGHVSLFWYQQALGQGPEFLTYFQNEAQLDKSGLPSDRFFAERPEGSVSTLKIQRTQQEDSAVYLCASSAGSAGETQYFGPGTRLLVL.

The chain employs TRBV2 and TRBJ1-2, with D possibly being TRBD1 (6 bases). Germline V lookup: CDR1 SNHLY, CDR2 FYNNEI. The CDR3 spans 15 residues. Trimming stripped 9 bases from V and 4 bases from J, with 21 bases between. DNA of the CDR3: TGTGCCAGACATCGGGGGCAGGGTCAGACCTATGGCTACACCTTC. Protein product: CARHRGQGQTYGYTF.

This clonotype turned up a few times. This rearrangement joins TRBV7-3 to TRBJ2-1; 16 bases are shared with TRBD2. Unmatched junction bases numbered 10, after V lost 5 bases and J lost 9 bases. CDR1 is SGHTA and CDR2 is FQGTGA in the germline V gene. This CDR3 spans 17 amino acids. The CDR3 DNA follows: TGTGCCAGCAGCGCTCCGGGACTAGCGGGAGGGGTCGGTGAGCAGTTCTTC. It is translated as CASSAPGLAGGVGEQFF.

This clonotype appeared a few times. J is TRBJ2-3 and V is TRBV7-2; 8 bases align to TRBD1. The CDR3 length is 13 residues. V lost 5 bases to trimming and J lost 5 bases; unmatched junction nucleotides: 3. Germline lookup yields CDR1 SGHTA and CDR2 FQGNSA. The CDR3 bases are TGTGCCAGCAGCCACGGGACAGGAGATACGCAGTATTTT. Its protein is CASSHGTGDTQYF.

This clonotype occurred a few times. The chain recombines TRBV7-2 with TRBJ2-7; D ambiguous. CDR3 size: 13 residues. Between the trimmed V and J ends, which lost 4 bases and 7 bases, there was a span of 14 bases. Germline CDR1 and CDR2: SGHTA and FQGNSA. The CDR3 loop reads CASSSHLRIEQYF. The CDR3 coding sequence is TGTGCCAGCAGCTCCCACCTCCGGATAGAGCAGTACTTC.

This rearrangement joins TRBV5-1 to TRBJ2-5, with 8 bases lining up with TRBD2. Per germline, CDR1 SGHRS and CDR2 YFSETQ. With 3 bases clipped from V and 5 bases from J, the junction kept 9 bases outside the gene matches. CDR3 length: 15 residues. The CDR3: CASSSGAGGGETQYF. In DNA, the CDR3 is TGCGCCAGCAGCTCGGGCGCGGGGGGCGGGGAGACCCAGTACTTC.

The sample holds many counts of this clonotype. The chain carries TRBV7-8 and TRBJ1-1; D gene unclear. The CDR3 sequence is 14 residues long. CDR1 and CDR2 (germline): SGHVS, FQNEAQ. V dropped 1 base and J dropped 3 bases, with 9 bases sitting between them. CDR3 DNA sequence: TGTGCCAGCAGCTTAGGAGGCAGACACACTGAAGCTTTCTTT. It translates to CASSLGGRHTEAFF.

The J gene is TRBJ1-1, the V gene TRBV29-1; TRBD1 matches at 10 bases. The CDR3 is made up of 15 amino acids. Germline V CDR1 and CDR2: SQVTM, ANQGSEA. Trimming at V came to 1 base and at J to 1 base, leaving 3 bases not matched to a gene. The CDR3 here is CSVEGTGGTNTEAFF. CDR3 nucleotides: TGCAGCGTTGAAGGGACAGGGGGTACGAACACTGAAGCTTTCTTT.

The chain is built from TRBV24-1 and TRBJ1-5, with D perhaps matching TRBD1 (6 bases). This CDR3 comprises 14 residues. V was pared by 4 bases and J by 8 bases, with 14 bases between. Germline lookup yields CDR1 KGHDR and CDR2 SFDVKD. In DNA form, the CDR3 reads TGTGCCACCAGTGACCCAGGGGTACTGGAGCCCCAGCATTTT. Protein sequence: CATSDPGVLEPQHF.

As to this clonotype: The junction does not match germline at one end; this may be a read error. The rearrangement joins TRBV12-3 or TRBV12-4 to TRBJ1-1, with D perhaps matching TRBD1 (5 bases). This CDR3 has 12 residues. In nucleotides, the CDR3 is TGTGCCAGCAGCTTAGCAGGGTTGGGAGCTTTCTTT. Its translation: CASSLAGLGAFF.

CDR3 sequence: CASSTTDHPGSYNEQFF. CDR3 nucleotide sequence: TGCGCCAGCAGCACGACGGACCACCCTGGCTCCTACAATGAGCAGTTCTTC. The chain joins TRBV5-1 to TRBJ2-1; the D is unclear. This CDR3 is 17 amino acids long. V lost 4 bases and J 0 bases, leaving 17 bases between the germline ends. Germline-derived CDR1 and CDR2 are SGHRS and YFSETQ.

This clonotype was found a few times. The V call is TRBV6-5, the J call TRBJ1-1, with no clear D. Germline V gene data show CDR1 as MNHEY and CDR2 as SVGAGI. The CDR3 sequence is 15 residues long. The V gene lost 3 bases and the J gene lost 1 base, with 12 bases spanning the gap. The DNA for the CDR3 is TGTGCCAGCAGTTATGGGATCTGGAGGAACACTGAAGCTTTCTTT. Amino acids: CASSYGIWRNTEAFF.

This clonotype was found a few times. The V and J genes are TRBV7-6 and TRBJ2-5; maybe TRBD2 (5 bases). Germline lookup yields CDR1 SGHVS and CDR2 FNYEAQ. The CDR3 has 15 residues. The V end was cut by 1 base, the J end by 2 bases, with 11 bases between. The DNA for the CDR3 is TGTGCCAGCAGCTTAGGATTCTCGGGACAAGAGACCCAGTACTTC. Translated: CASSLGFSGQETQYF.

The chain's CDR3 is CASSFGQGALGYTF. CDR3 bases: TGCGCCAGCAGCTTCGGGCAGGGGGCGCTTGGCTACACCTTC. V gene TRBV5-1 combines with J gene TRBJ1-2; the match to TRBD1 covers 8 bases. J lost 7 bases, V lost 2 bases, and 7 bases had no gene match. The CDR3 contains 14 residues. Germline V gives CDR1 SGHRS, CDR2 YFSETQ.

The gene calls are TRBV27 and TRBJ2-7; tentative D call: TRBD1 (5 bases). V was clipped by 7 bases and J by 2 bases, with 24 bases between them. Germline V CDR1 and CDR2: MNHEY, SMNVEV (reference sequence). This CDR3 has 17 residues. This CDR3 is CASTFRVPGRAPYEQYF. CDR3 nucleotide sequence: TGTGCCAGCACTTTTAGGGTTCCCGGCAGGGCCCCCTACGAGCAGTACTTC.

V usage is TRBV21-1 and J usage is TRBJ1-1; the table gives TRBD1 as D, unverified against the DNA. TRBV21-1 is described as a pseudogene. The CDR3 loop spans 19 amino acids. The CDR3 sequence: CASSRADTVAGGLDTEAFF. In DNA, the CDR3 is TGTGCCAGCAGCCGAGCGGATACGGTCGCAGGGGGCCTTGACACTGAAGCTTTCTTT.

This clonotype was counted only a few times. The chain is built from TRBV5-4 and TRBJ2-1; 9 bases fit TRBD2. Germline lookup yields CDR1 SGHNT and CDR2 YYREEE (reference sequence). The length of the CDR3 is 17 residues. The V gene end was trimmed by 1 base and the J gene end by 0 bases; junction bases not matched to a gene: 5. CDR3 sequence: CASSLITLAGSYNEQFF. The CDR3, as DNA: TGTGCCAGCAGCTTGATTACACTAGCGGGCTCCTACAATGAGCAGTTCTTC. Complete variable domain (other parts from reference TRBV5-4 and TRBJ2-1): ETGVTQSPTHLIKTRGQQVTLRCSSQSGHNTVSWYQQALGQGPQFIFQYYREEENGRGNFPPRFSGLQFPNYSSELNVNALELDDSALYLCASSLITLAGSYNEQFFGPGTRLTVL.